This T cell receptor beta chain was captured in a study of T cell repertoires in cytomegalovirus infection. Study-wide context: Shared public TCR beta signatures pointed to both CMV infection and a matching HLA type. Notes on the study in general: Cumulative public TCR beta family frequency identified CMV carriers with the relevant HLA. HLA-C-restricted TCR beta clonotypes specific for CMV led the ex vivo response.

One entry per CDR3 protein, called by TCRdb with MiXCR from the reads. This table holds approximately 100,000 distinct CDR3 sequences, roughly two fifths found once. Trimming stripped 3 bases from V and 0 bases from J, with 8 bases between. Germline CDR1 and CDR2: MNHEY and SMNVEV (reference sequence). This CDR3 is 14 amino acids long. Of note for this clonotype: The antigen is unknown.

The chain joins TRBV27 to TRBJ1-1; tentative D call: TRBD1 (5 bases). The source is a human donor in good health (CMV status not recorded). Some clones in this sample may be carry-over from other donors' samples. The material sequenced was CD8+ T cells from cultured PBMCs, taken from culture after CMV antigen stimulation. The chain's CDR3 is CASSFQGMNTEAFF. The CDR3, as DNA: TGTGCCAGCAGTTTTCAGGGAATGAACACTGAAGCTTTCTTT.